The clone carrying this T cell receptor beta chain was observed a single time. Its cognate antigen is unknown. Germline V lookup: CDR1 MDHEN, CDR2 SYDVKM. Trimming took 7 bases from V and 0 from J, leaving 18 bases between them. The CDR3 extends over 16 amino acids. The data derive from a study of T cell responses to AZD1222 COVID-19 vaccine. Whole-study findings and limits: Among those given AZD1222, only 5 to 7 were seropositive at baseline.

The table came from immunoSEQ multiplex PCR; TCRdb's copy has only in-frame clones and leaves some out. The table lists 160,000 or so clones, 75% to 95% of them singletons. Sequencing was performed on peripheral blood, taken on day 0 of AZD1222 vaccination. This sequence originates from an adult in good health. The chain couples TRBV28 to TRBJ1-1, with D perhaps matching TRBD1 (5 bases). CDR3 sequence (DNA): TGTGCCAGCACTCCTAACGGGGGGTTCCTGAACACTGAAGCTTTCTTT. Its translation: CASTPNGGFLNTEAFF.